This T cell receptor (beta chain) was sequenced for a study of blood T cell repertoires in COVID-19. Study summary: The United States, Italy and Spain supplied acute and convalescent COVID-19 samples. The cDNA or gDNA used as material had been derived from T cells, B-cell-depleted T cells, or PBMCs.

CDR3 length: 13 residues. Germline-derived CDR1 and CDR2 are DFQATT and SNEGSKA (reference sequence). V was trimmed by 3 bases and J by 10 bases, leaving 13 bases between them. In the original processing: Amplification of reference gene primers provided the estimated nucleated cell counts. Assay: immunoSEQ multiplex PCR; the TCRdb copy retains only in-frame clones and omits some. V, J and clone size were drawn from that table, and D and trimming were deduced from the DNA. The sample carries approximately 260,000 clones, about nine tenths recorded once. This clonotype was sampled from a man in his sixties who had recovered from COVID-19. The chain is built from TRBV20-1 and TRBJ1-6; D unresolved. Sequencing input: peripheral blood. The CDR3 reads CSASDSPGSPLHF. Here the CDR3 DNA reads TGCAGTGCTAGTGATTCCCCAGGATCACCCCTCCACTTT.